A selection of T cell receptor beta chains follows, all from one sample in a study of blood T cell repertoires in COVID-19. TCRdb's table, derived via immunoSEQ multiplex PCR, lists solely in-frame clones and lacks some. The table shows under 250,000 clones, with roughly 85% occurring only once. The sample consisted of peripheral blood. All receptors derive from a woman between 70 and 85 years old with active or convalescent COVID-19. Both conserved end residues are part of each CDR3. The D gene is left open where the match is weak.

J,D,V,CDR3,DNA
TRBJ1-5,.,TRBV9,CASSGGLGAADQPQHF,TGTGCCAGCAGCGGGGGGCTCGGGGCAGCAGATCAGCCCCAGCATTTT
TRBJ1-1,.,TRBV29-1,CSVARENTEAFF,TGCAGCGTTGCCAGGGAGAACACTGAAGCTTTCTTT
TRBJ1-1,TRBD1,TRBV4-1,CASSQAPTGKNTEAFF,TGCGCCAGCAGCCAAGCTCCGACAGGGAAGAACACTGAAGCTTTCTTT
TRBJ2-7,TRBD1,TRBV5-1,CASSIQGVSYEQYF,TGCGCCAGCAGCATACAGGGGGTGTCCTACGAGCAGTACTTC
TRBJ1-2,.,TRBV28,CASSLRASGYTF,TGTGCCAGCAGTTTACGCGCCTCGGGCTACACCTTC
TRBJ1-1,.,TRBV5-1,CASSLDGVDRNSEAFF,TGCGCCAGCAGCTTGGATGGTGTAGACAGGAACAGTGAAGCTTTCTTT
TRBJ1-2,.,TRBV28,CASSTGTNYGYTF,TGTGCCAGCAGTACAGGGACTAACTATGGCTACACCTTC
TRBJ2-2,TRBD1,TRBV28,CASSPPDRGGELFF,TGTGCCAGCAGTCCCCCAGACAGGGGCGGGGAGCTGTTTTTT
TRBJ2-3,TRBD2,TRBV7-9,CASGELAGEDTQYF,TGTGCCAGCGGAGAACTAGCGGGAGAAGATACGCAGTATTTT
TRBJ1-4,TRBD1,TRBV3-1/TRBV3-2,CASSDGQGWEKLFF,TGTGCCAGCAGCGACGGACAGGGGTGGGAAAAACTGTTTTTT
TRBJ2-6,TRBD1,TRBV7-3,CASSSPGQSGANVLTF,TGTGCCAGCAGCTCACCGGGACAGTCTGGGGCCAACGTCCTGACTTTC
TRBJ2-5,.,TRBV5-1,CASSRLGKETQYF,TGCGCCAGCAGCCGACTAGGCAAAGAGACCCAGTACTTC
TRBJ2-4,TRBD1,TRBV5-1,CASSLGQGLNIQYF,TGCGCCAGCAGCTTAGGACAGGGATTAAACATTCAGTACTTC
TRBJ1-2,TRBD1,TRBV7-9,CASSLGQVYGYTF,TGTGCCAGCAGCTTGGGACAGGTCTATGGCTACACCTTC